This TCR beta chain was found in a study of radiotherapy plus CTLA-4 blockade in lung cancer. Study results and caveats: Interferon-beta, together with early blood T cell clone dynamics, reportedly best predicted response. TCR clones from tumors expanded in blood after radiotherapy plus ipilimumab.

This table comes from immunoSEQ multiplex PCR, and its TCRdb copy is limited to in-frame clones, with some not included. The profile covers over 15,000 clones, with approximately 85% appearing a single time and around 20% taken by the ten largest. Per germline, CDR1 SQVTM and CDR2 ANQGSEA. The trim removed 7 bases at V and 6 bases at J, leaving 8 bases unmatched. This CDR3 contains 13 residues. Notes on this clone: Its target is not known.

The chain links TRBV29-1 to TRBJ2-5, with 10 bases identical to TRBD2. This clonotype originated in a human donor with non-small cell lung cancer whose response to radiotherapy plus ipilimumab could not be evaluated. Sequences were derived from peripheral blood, sampled from a patient treated with radiotherapy plus ipilimumab. The CDR3 region has the DNA TGCAGCGGAAGCGGGAGGGCCGTTCAGACCCAGTACTTC. Its protein product is CSGSGRAVQTQYF. Combining the CDR3 with reference TRBV29-1 and TRBJ2-5 gives the whole variable domain SAVISQKPSRDICQRGTSLTIQCQVDSQVTMMFWYRQQPGQSLTLIATANQGSEATYESGFVIDKFPISRPNLTFSTLTVSNMSPEDSSIYLCSGSGRAVQTQYFGPGTRLLVL.